This T cell receptor (beta chain) derives from a study of CD8+CD57+ T cells in acquired aplastic anemia. Study-wide results and caveats: Levels of CD8+ Simpson's diversity were not significantly distinct in patients versus controls. Found in both controls and patients were approximately 31 CD8+ CDR3 sequences.

V was shortened by 3 bases and J by 0 bases, with 8 bases between the two germline ends. The CDR3 spans 13 residues. Germline V gene data show CDR1 as DFQATT and CDR2 as SNEGSKA (reference sequence). Genomic DNA, the template, was used for profiling of the TCR beta VDJ and CDR3. One entry per CDR3 protein results from TCRdb running MiXCR on the reads. The table has under 200,000 distinct CDR3 sequences, around half seen once. Comments on this clonotype: Antigen specificity is unknown.

Before being chosen for sequencing, patients had shown CD8+CD57+ cell expansion by flow cytometry. The sequencing sample was made of sorted CD4+, CD8+, or CD8+CD57+ T cells (not recorded which) from PBMCs. V is TRBV20-1 and J is TRBJ1-1; D is ambiguous. This clonotype was obtained from a human donor with aplastic anemia. The CDR3 here is CSARATLNTEAFF. The CDR3, as DNA: TGCAGTGCTAGGGCTACACTGAACACTGAAGCTTTCTTT.